A selection of T cell receptor beta chains follows, all from one sample in a study of OX40 agonist ivuxolimab in advanced cancers. Produced via immunoSEQ multiplex PCR; TCRdb's table is partial and in-frame only. The repertoire holds about 60,000 clones, with around 90% as singletons. Here the sequenced sample was CD4+ or CD8+ T cells sorted from blood, taken in a trial of the OX40 agonist ivuxolimab. These TCRs come from an adult with an advanced solid tumor such as melanoma, head and neck, liver or kidney cancer. The CDR3 runs from the conserved cysteine through the conserved F or W. A D gene is named only where the DNA matches it firmly. A row's size may be missing; if present it is once, few, many or a size class.

J gene	V gene	D gene	clone size	CDR3 protein	CDR3 DNA
TRBJ2-6	TRBV4-3	TRBD1	-	CASSERQGVSFGANVLTF	TGCGCCAGCAGCGAAAGACAGGGCGTAAGTTTTGGGGCCAACGTCCTGACTTTC
TRBJ2-1	TRBV5-6	TRBD2	-	CASSSGTIFFEQFF	TGTGCCAGCAGCTCAGGGACTATTTTCTTTGAGCAGTTCTTC
TRBJ1-1	TRBV28	-	-	CASIPPRGVGTEAFF	TGTGCCAGCATCCCCCCCCGGGGCGTTGGCACTGAAGCTTTCTTT
TRBJ2-1	TRBV7-3	TRBD2	-	CASSLTGGSTWNEQFF	TGTGCCAGCAGTCTAACGGGAGGCTCCACCTGGAATGAGCAGTTCTTC
TRBJ1-1	TRBV7-9	-	few	CASSLEVNTEAFF	TGTGCCAGCAGCTTGGAAGTGAACACTGAAGCTTTCTTT
TRBJ2-3	TRBV9	TRBD2	-	CASSGSGGGTDTQYF	TGTGCCAGCAGTGGTAGCGGGGGCGGCACAGATACGCAGTATTTT
TRBJ2-3	TRBV7-9	-	-	CASSLDQTGEGGTQYF	TGTGCCAGCAGCTTAGATCAGACAGGAGAGGGAGGAACGCAGTATTTT
TRBJ2-7	TRBV4-2	TRBD2	once	CASSQGLAGGYEQYF	TGTGCCAGCAGCCAGGGACTAGCGGGAGGCTACGAGCAGTACTTC
TRBJ2-2	TRBV27	TRBD2	-	CASTLAGTGELFF	TGTGCCAGCACACTAGCGGGCACCGGGGAGCTGTTTTTT
TRBJ1-1	TRBV28	-	-	CASKRGREAFF	TGTGCCAGCAAAAGAGGTCGTGAAGCTTTCTTT
TRBJ2-3	TRBV6-6	-	once	CASSSSEIGDTQYF	TGTGCCAGCAGTTCTTCAGAGATTGGCGATACGCAGTATTTT
TRBJ2-5	TRBV6-1	TRBD1	-	CASSEAQWRGQGSETQYF	TGTGCCAGCAGTGAAGCGCAGTGGAGAGGACAGGGATCAGAGACCCAGTACTTC
TRBJ1-3	TRBV9	-	-	CASSSYSGPSSGNTIYF	TGTGCCAGCAGCTCCTACTCCGGGCCGAGCTCTGGAAACACCATATATTTT
TRBJ1-2	TRBV19	-	-	CASSTYGGLYYGYTF	TGTGCCAGTAGTACATACGGCGGGCTGTACTATGGCTACACCTTC
TRBJ2-1	TRBV6-5	TRBD2	once	CASSSGLAGDEQFF	TGTGCCAGCAGTTCGGGACTAGCGGGCGATGAGCAGTTCTTC
TRBJ2-2	TRBV5-8	-	-	CASSFSGNTGELFF	TGTGCCAGCAGCTTTAGCGGGAACACCGGGGAGCTGTTTTTT
TRBJ2-1	TRBV11-2	-	-	CASSSWGAINEQFF	TGTGCCAGCAGCTCATGGGGGGCTATCAATGAGCAGTTCTTC
TRBJ2-7	TRBV7-9	-	-	CASSPTLRGEAYEQYF	TGTGCCAGCAGCCCGACCCTACGGGGCGAGGCGTACGAGCAGTACTTC
TRBJ2-6	TRBV7-6	-	-	CASSLRSLGDSGANVLTF	TGTGCCAGCAGCTTAAGGTCTTTAGGGGACTCTGGGGCCAACGTCCTGACTTTC
TRBJ2-7	TRBV4-3	TRBD1	-	CASSQGAGQGYEQYF	TGCGCCAGCAGCCAAGGAGCAGGACAGGGCTACGAGCAGTACTTC
TRBJ2-5	TRBV7-3	-	-	CASSDSETQYF	TGTGCCAGCAGCGATTCAGAGACCCAGTACTTC
TRBJ2-7	TRBV6-6	-	few	CASSPAYEQYF	TGTGCCAGCAGCCCAGCCTACGAGCAGTACTTC
TRBJ2-7	TRBV28	-	once	CASSPETGTYTYEQYF	TGTGCCAGCAGCCCAGAAACCGGGACATACACCTACGAGCAGTACTTC
TRBJ1-4	TRBV27	-	-	CASSLGQKGGREKLFF	TGTGCCAGCAGTTTAGGCCAAAAGGGGGGGCGAGAAAAACTGTTTTTT
TRBJ1-5	TRBV2	-	few	CASSERGGNQPQHF	TGTGCCAGCAGTGAACGCGGAGGGAATCAGCCCCAGCATTTT
TRBJ2-6	TRBV5-1	-	-	CASSLEDSGANVLTF	TGCGCCAGCAGCTTGGAAGACTCTGGGGCCAACGTCCTGACTTTC
TRBJ1-2	TRBV12-5	-	-	CASGPGSYTF	TGTGCTAGTGGTCCCGGAAGCTACACCTTC
TRBJ2-4	TRBV7-6	TRBD1	-	CASSSYRGTLKNIQYF	TGTGCCAGCAGCTCTTACAGGGGAACCCTCAAAAACATTCAGTACTTC
TRBJ1-1	TRBV10-3	-	once	CAISDRFSGGPEAFF	TGTGCCATCAGTGATCGATTTTCTGGGGGACCCGAAGCTTTCTTT
TRBJ1-1	TRBV7-9	-	-	CASSRHNTEAFF	TGTGCCAGCAGCCGACACAACACTGAAGCTTTCTTT
TRBJ2-7	TRBV9	TRBD2	-	CASSVEGLAGLEQYF	TGTGCCAGCAGCGTAGAGGGACTAGCGGGACTCGAGCAGTACTTC
TRBJ2-7	TRBV2	TRBD2	-	CASSGRLAGGIYEQYF	TGTGCCAGCAGTGGTCGACTAGCGGGAGGGATCTACGAGCAGTACTTC
TRBJ2-7	TRBV6-6	-	-	CASSYSVANYEQYF	TGTGCCAGCAGTTACTCGGTGGCAAACTACGAGCAGTACTTC
TRBJ1-1	TRBV6-5	-	-	CASSSIASANTEAFF	TGTGCCAGCAGTTCTATAGCGTCAGCCAACACTGAAGCTTTCTTT
TRBJ2-3	TRBV27	TRBD1	-	CASSFLGQASTDTQYF	TGTGCCAGCAGTTTCCTCGGACAGGCCTCCACAGATACGCAGTATTTT
TRBJ2-3	TRBV14	TRBD2	-	CASSQGLAGDKTQYF	TGTGCCAGCAGCCAAGGACTAGCGGGGGACAAGACGCAGTATTTT
TRBJ1-6	TRBV13	-	-	CASSPQGPPLHF	TGTGCCAGCAGCCCACAGGGACCACCCCTCCACTTT
TRBJ2-1	TRBV12-5	TRBD2	once	CASGSRLAASYNEQFF	TGTGCTAGTGGTTCCAGACTAGCGGCCTCCTACAATGAGCAGTTCTTC
TRBJ2-1	TRBV28	-	-	CASSSPGAAYNEQFF	TGTGCCAGCAGTTCCCCGGGCGCCGCCTACAATGAGCAGTTCTTC
TRBJ1-3	TRBV30	-	-	CAWETAGVDTIYF	TGTGCCTGGGAGACAGCGGGAGTGGACACCATATATTTT
TRBJ2-5	TRBV19	TRBD2	-	CASSISWLADQYF	TGTGCCAGTAGTATATCCTGGCTAGCGGACCAGTACTTC
TRBJ2-5	TRBV6-6	TRBD2	-	CASSALAGGSGGTQYF	TGTGCCAGCAGTGCGCTAGCGGGAGGGTCGGGGGGGACCCAGTACTTC
TRBJ2-6	TRBV4-1	-	-	CASSPDSSGANVLTF	TGCGCCAGCAGCCCAGACAGCTCTGGGGCCAACGTCCTGACTTTC
TRBJ2-5	TRBV18	-	-	CASSPPVSQETQYF	TGTGCCAGCTCACCACCTGTCAGCCAAGAGACCCAGTACTTC
TRBJ2-2	TRBV18	-	-	CASSPDYNTGELFF	TGTGCCAGCTCACCAGATTACAACACCGGGGAGCTGTTTTTT
TRBJ1-5	TRBV28	-	-	CASRKRGNQPQHF	TGTGCCAGCAGAAAAAGGGGCAATCAGCCCCAGCATTTT